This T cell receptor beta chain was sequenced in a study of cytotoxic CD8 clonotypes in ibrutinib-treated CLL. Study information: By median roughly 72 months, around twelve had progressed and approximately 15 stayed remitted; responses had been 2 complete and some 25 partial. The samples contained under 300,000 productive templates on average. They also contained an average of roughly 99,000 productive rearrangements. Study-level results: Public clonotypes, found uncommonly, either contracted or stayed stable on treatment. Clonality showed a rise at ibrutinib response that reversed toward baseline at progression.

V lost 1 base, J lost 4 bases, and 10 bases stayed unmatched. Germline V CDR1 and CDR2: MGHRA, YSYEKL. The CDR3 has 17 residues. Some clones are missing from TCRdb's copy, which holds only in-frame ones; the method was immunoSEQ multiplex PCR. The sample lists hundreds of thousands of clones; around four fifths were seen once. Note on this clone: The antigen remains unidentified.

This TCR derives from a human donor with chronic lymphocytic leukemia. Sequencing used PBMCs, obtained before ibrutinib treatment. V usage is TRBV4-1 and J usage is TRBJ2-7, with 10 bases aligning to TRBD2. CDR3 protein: CASSQVRMGLAPYEQYF. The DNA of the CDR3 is TGCGCCAGCAGCCAAGTTCGGATGGGACTAGCGCCGTACGAGCAGTACTTC.